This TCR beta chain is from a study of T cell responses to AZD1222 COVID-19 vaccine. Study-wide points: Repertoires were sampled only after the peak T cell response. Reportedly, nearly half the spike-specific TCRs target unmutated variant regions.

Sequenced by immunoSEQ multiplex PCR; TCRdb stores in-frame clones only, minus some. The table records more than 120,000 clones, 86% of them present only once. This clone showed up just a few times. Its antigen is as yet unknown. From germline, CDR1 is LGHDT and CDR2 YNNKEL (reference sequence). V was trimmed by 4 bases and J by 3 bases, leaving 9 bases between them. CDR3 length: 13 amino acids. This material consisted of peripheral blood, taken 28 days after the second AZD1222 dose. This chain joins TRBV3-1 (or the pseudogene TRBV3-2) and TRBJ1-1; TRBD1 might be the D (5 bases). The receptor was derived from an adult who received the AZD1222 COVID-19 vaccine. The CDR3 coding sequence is TGTGCCAGCAGCCCTCGGGGCTACACTGAAGCTTTCTTT. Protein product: CASSPRGYTEAFF.